This TCR beta chain came from a study of blood T cells in healthy people across ages. PCR was performed a second time for about 6 to 11 cycles using a sample-barcoded 5' primer and a J-beta primer mix. With 12 random nucleotides, a template-switch adaptor tagged each individual cDNA molecule. TCRdb used MiXCR to reprocess the 5' RACE reads, holding one entry per CDR3 protein. This sample has some 1.5 million distinct CDR3 sequences, with roughly 30% found just once. Between the trimmed V and J ends, which lost 0 bases and 3 bases, there was a span of 12 bases. The CDR3 runs to 16 residues. Germline CDR1 reads MNHNY; CDR2 reads SVGAGI (reference sequence). This clonotype was observed at least ten times. The antigen remains undetermined. Collection of around 10 milliliters of peripheral blood was performed for each donor. Whole-study findings and limits: Long-lived and aged donors differed, with more naive CD4+ cells and higher diversity in the long-lived. A strong correlation was found between TCR beta diversity and the percentage of naive T cells.

The sequence was obtained from a woman under 40 in good health. Sequencing used blood. The chain uses TRBV6-6 and TRBJ1-5, with D tentatively TRBD1 (6 bases). CDR3 protein: CASSYSEDSINQPQHF. In nucleotides, the CDR3 is TGTGCCAGCAGTTACTCAGAGGACAGTATCAATCAGCCCCAGCATTTT.